This passage covers 32 T cell receptor beta chains from one sample sequenced in a study of OX40 agonist ivuxolimab in advanced cancers. Method: immunoSEQ multiplex PCR; TCRdb's copy keeps in-frame clones and lacks some. Among 45,000 to 65,000 clones listed, nearly 80% were seen once. The material sequenced was CD4+ or CD8+ T cells sorted from blood, taken in a trial of the OX40 agonist ivuxolimab. The origin of the receptors is an adult with an advanced solid tumor such as melanoma, head and neck, liver or kidney cancer.

This rearrangement joins TRBV12-2 to TRBJ1-1; the D call of TRBD1 is as the table states it, not checked on the DNA. TRBV12-2 is flagged as a pseudogene. This CDR3 is 16 amino acids long. This CDR3 is CASRLTARGLNTEAFF. The CDR3 DNA is TGTGCAAGTCGCTTAACAGCCAGGGGGCTGAACACTGAAGCTTTCTTT.

V is TRBV7-8 and J is TRBJ2-7, with D unresolved. Germline-derived CDR1 and CDR2 are SGHVS and FQNEAQ. V was shortened by 0 bases and J by 10 bases, with 19 bases between the two germline ends. The CDR3 is 15 amino acids. CDR3 DNA sequence: TGTGCCAGCAGCTTAGCGCTCGGCAGCACTACAAATCAGTACTTC. Protein sequence: CASSLALGSTTNQYF.

This sequence joins TRBV29-1 and TRBJ2-7, with TRBD1 identical over 7 bases. The junction had 6 bases not matched to a gene; V was cut back by 2 bases and J by 2 bases. The CDR3 sequence is 14 residues long. The V gene's germline CDR1 is SQVTM and CDR2 ANQGSEA. In nucleotides, the CDR3 is TGCAGCGTTGAAACAGGGGTAAGAGCCTACGAGCAGTACTTC. Protein product: CSVETGVRAYEQYF.

Only one count was recorded for this clone. The chain couples TRBV6-5 to TRBJ2-7; possible D gene TRBD2, 5 bases. The CDR3 contains 15 residues. V was trimmed by 4 bases and J by 4 bases, leaving 17 bases between them. From germline, CDR1 is MNHEY and CDR2 SVGAGI. CDR3 DNA sequence: TGTGCCAGCAGTTCCCTCGGGGTGGGCGCTTACGAGCAGTACTTC. Translating gives CASSSLGVGAYEQYF.

The chain uses TRBV18 and TRBJ2-1, with 7 positions matching TRBD1. Germline-derived CDR1 and CDR2 are KGHSH and LQKENI. After removal of 3 bases from V and 6 bases from J, the junction contained 8 bases not matched to a gene. CDR3 length: 15 amino acids. The CDR3 bases are TGTGCCAGCTCACCGACGACAGGGATCGGCAATGAGCAGTTCTTC. Translation gives CASSPTTGIGNEQFF. Variable domain in full (rest from reference TRBV18 and TRBJ2-1): NAGVMQNPRHLVRRRGQEARLRCSPMKGHSHVYWYRQLPEEGLKFMVYLQKENIIDESGMPKERFSAEFPKEGPSILRIQQVVRGDSAAYFCASSPTTGIGNEQFFGPGTRLTVL.

The V call is TRBV28, the J call TRBJ2-2; 8 nucleotides match TRBD2. Unmatched junction bases numbered 6, after V lost 3 bases and J lost 6 bases. The CDR3 has 15 residues. Per germline, CDR1 MDHEN and CDR2 SYDVKM. The CDR3 spells CASSFRSGSSGELFF. For the CDR3, the DNA is TGTGCCAGCAGTTTTCGAAGCGGGAGCTCCGGGGAGCTGTTTTTT.

The CDR3 DNA is TGTGCCAGCAGCTTAGAGGTCCTAGCGGGAGCCGATGAGCAGTTCTTC. Translation: CASSLEVLAGADEQFF. This sequence joins TRBV7-9 and TRBJ2-1; 10 nucleotides agree with TRBD2. The CDR3 extends over 16 amino acids. J was trimmed by 8 bases and V by 1 base; bases with no gene match: 8. CDR1 and CDR2 (germline): SEHNR, FQNEAQ (reference sequence).

The CDR3 spells CATLQGRTNEKLFF. As DNA, the CDR3 is TGTGCCACGCTGCAGGGCCGAACAAATGAAAAACTGTTTTTT. The chain couples TRBV2 to TRBJ1-4; possible D gene TRBD1, 5 bases. The CDR3 is 14 amino acids. CDR1 is SNHLY and CDR2 is FYNNEI in the germline V gene. Trimming pared 10 bases from V and 5 bases from J, leaving 17 bases between.

The chain uses TRBV6-6 and TRBJ2-5, with 9 bases matching TRBD2. This CDR3 has 15 residues. Germline V gene data show CDR1 as MNHNY and CDR2 as SVGAGI (reference sequence). J was trimmed by 5 bases and V by 6 bases; bases with no gene match: 10. The CDR3 is CASSPRGGDGETQYF. The CDR3 DNA is TGTGCCAGCAGCCCTCGCGGGGGGGACGGGGAGACCCAGTACTTC.

The V and J genes are TRBV11-3 and TRBJ2-7; 8 positions match TRBD1. Trimming at V came to 5 bases and at J to 7 bases, leaving 13 bases not matched to a gene. The CDR3 loop spans 15 amino acids. Germline CDR1 and CDR2: SGHNT and YENEEA. CDR3 loop: CASSADGTGRLEQYF. CDR3 nucleotides: TGTGCCAGCAGCGCCGACGGGACAGGCCGTCTGGAGCAGTACTTC.

In DNA form, the CDR3 reads TGTGCCAGCAGCGTAGACTCCAGGGGGAGATCACCCCTCCACTTT. Protein: CASSVDSRGRSPLHF. The chain carries TRBV9 and TRBJ1-6; TRBD1 matches 7 bases. Looked up from germline, CDR1 is SGDLS and CDR2 is YYNGEE. V shed 0 bases, J shed 10 bases, and the junction held 7 bases outside the gene matches. This CDR3 comprises 15 residues. Filled out from reference TRBV9 and TRBJ1-6, the complete variable domain reads DSGVTQTPKHLITATGQRVTLRCSPRSGDLSVYWYQQSLDQGLQFLIQYYNGEERAKGNILERFSAQQFPDLHSELNLSSLELGDSALYFCASSVDSRGRSPLHFGNGTRLTVT.

This clone was recorded a few times. The V gene is TRBV7-2, the J gene TRBJ1-3; D is ambiguous. The germline V gene has CDR1 SGHTA and CDR2 FQGNSA. Trimming took off 1 base at V and 3 bases at J, with 13 bases between the two ends. The CDR3 totals 16 residues. CDR3 coding DNA: TGTGCCAGCAGCTTAGTACGCCAACAGAGTGGAAACACCATATATTTT. Its protein product is CASSLVRQQSGNTIYF.

The chain uses TRBV7-9 and TRBJ2-5, with 8 bases matching TRBD2. This CDR3 region has 19 residues. The junction had 21 bases not matched to a gene; V was cut back by 7 bases and J by 2 bases. The germline V gene has CDR1 SEHNR and CDR2 FQNEAQ (reference sequence). Here the CDR3 DNA reads TGTGCCAGCACCCTAAGGGGGTCCGGGACTAGGGCCGATCAAGAGACCCAGTACTTC. Protein sequence: CASTLRGSGTRADQETQYF.

The chain carries TRBV7-3 and TRBJ1-1; the D is unclear. The V gene lost 8 bases and the J gene lost 5 bases, with 12 bases spanning the gap. CDR3 size: 12 residues. In germline, CDR1 is SGHTA, CDR2 FQGTGA. Written as DNA, the CDR3 is TGTGCCAGCGGGGATCGTGGAACTGAAGCTTTCTTT. Residues: CASGDRGTEAFF. Filled out from reference TRBV7-3 and TRBJ1-1, the complete variable domain reads GAGVSQTPSNKVTEKGKYVELRCDPISGHTALYWYRQSLGQGPEFLIYFQGTGAADDSGLPNDRFFAVRPEGSVSTLKIQRTERGDSAVYLCASGDRGTEAFFGQGTRLTVV.

The chain links TRBV9 to TRBJ2-5; D possibly corresponds to TRBD1 (5 bases). The CDR3 is 15 residues long. Trimming took off 0 bases at V and 5 bases at J, with 14 bases between the two ends. Germline assignment: CDR1 SGDLS and CDR2 YYNGEE. The CDR3 reads CASSVVAGPGETQYF. The CDR3 DNA sequence: TGTGCCAGCAGCGTAGTTGCAGGCCCAGGGGAGACCCAGTACTTC.

The chain joins TRBV7-8 to TRBJ1-5; D unclear. The CDR3 is made up of 19 amino acids. CDR1 SGHVS and CDR2 FQNEAQ come from the germline V gene. Trimming left V 9 bases short and J 3 bases short, with 30 bases between. This CDR3 reads CARTCHVDSPQFYNQPQHF. Written as DNA, the CDR3 is TGTGCCAGGACTTGCCATGTGGATTCGCCCCAGTTTTACAATCAGCCCCAGCATTTT.

J is TRBJ1-5 and V is TRBV2, with 9 bases that match TRBD1. Unmatched junction bases numbered 3, after V lost 5 bases and J lost 4 bases. This CDR3 region has 14 residues. CDR1 and CDR2 from the germline V gene are SNHLY and FYNNEI. The CDR3 coding sequence is TGTGCCAGCAGTCCTGGACAGGGGAATCAGCCCCAGCATTTT. Translation: CASSPGQGNQPQHF.

V usage is TRBV19 and J usage is TRBJ2-7, with D maybe TRBD1 (7 bases). The CDR3 runs to 14 residues. CDR1 is LNHDA and CDR2 is SQIVND in the germline V gene (reference sequence). Trimming shortened V by 6 bases and J by 7 bases, and 19 bases separated the two germline ends. The CDR3 loop is CASSPGGGVQEQYF. CDR3 coding DNA: TGTGCCAGTAGCCCCGGAGGGGGCGTACAGGAGCAGTACTTC. Full variable domain (remainder filled in from reference TRBV19 and TRBJ2-7): DGGITQSPKYLFRKEGQNVTLSCEQNLNHDAMYWYRQDPGQGLRLIYYSQIVNDFQKGDIAEGYSVSREKKESFPLTVTSAQKNPTAFYLCASSPGGGVQEQYFGPGTRLTVT.

This clone was counted at least ten times. The chain has TRBV7-2 and TRBJ1-1; possible D gene TRBD1, 5 bases. CDR1 and CDR2 (germline): SGHTA, FQGNSA. The V and J ends lost 2 bases and 4 bases respectively, with 14 bases between them. CDR3 size: 15 residues. The CDR3 region is CASSLSGTGRTEAFF. Written as DNA, the CDR3 is TGTGCCAGCAGCTTATCCGGGACGGGGCGCACTGAAGCTTTCTTT. Full variable domain (remainder filled in from reference TRBV7-2 and TRBJ1-1): GAGVSQSPSNKVTEKGKDVELRCDPISGHTALYWYRQSLGQGLEFLIYFQGNSAPDKSGLPSDRFSAERTGGSVSTLTIQRTQQEDSAVYLCASSLSGTGRTEAFFGQGTRLTVV.

V gene TRBV4-1 combines with J gene TRBJ1-1; no firm D call. Looked up from germline, CDR1 is MGHRA and CDR2 is YSYEKL. Deletions cut 6 bases from V and 0 bases from J, with 8 bases between. This CDR3 has 13 residues. The CDR3 is CASRRLMNTEAFF. CDR3 sequence (DNA): TGCGCCAGCAGAAGGCTAATGAACACTGAAGCTTTCTTT.

The V and J genes are TRBV27 and TRBJ1-5, with 7 bases identical to TRBD1. Germline CDR1 is MNHEY and CDR2 is SMNVEV (reference sequence). This CDR3 contains 16 residues. The V segment lost 5 bases and the J segment 4 bases; nucleotides outside the gene matches: 11. CDR3 region: CASSNVQGTVNQPQHF. The CDR3, as DNA: TGTGCCAGCAGTAACGTACAGGGGACAGTTAATCAGCCCCAGCATTTT.

This clone appeared once. This chain uses TRBV6-6 with TRBJ2-1; D not resolved. This CDR3 is built from 14 residues. The germline CDR1 and CDR2 sequences are MNHNY and SVGAGI (reference sequence). V dropped 10 bases and J dropped 8 bases, with 21 bases sitting between them. CDR3: CAILKADSGDEQFF. The CDR3 region has the DNA TGTGCCATCTTAAAGGCAGACTCAGGCGATGAGCAGTTCTTC.

This clone was detected a few times. The chain carries TRBV6-1 and TRBJ2-7, with unresolved D. CDR3 length equals 14 residues. Trimming pared 3 bases from V and 0 bases from J, leaving 9 bases between. Germline values: CDR1 MNHNS, CDR2 SASEGT. In DNA, the CDR3 is TGTGCCAGCAGTGAGACACTTGCCTCCTACGAGCAGTACTTC. Amino acid sequence: CASSETLASYEQYF.

The V gene is TRBV9, the J gene TRBJ1-2, with D maybe TRBD1 (5 bases). CDR1 is SGDLS and CDR2 is YYNGEE in the germline V gene. CDR3 length: 13 amino acids. Trimming removed 5 bases from V and 4 bases from J, with 12 bases in between. The CDR3 DNA follows: TGTGCCAGCAGTGGCGGGACCCGCTATGGCTACACCTTC. Its translation: CASSGGTRYGYTF. Supplemented by reference TRBV9 and TRBJ1-2, the full variable domain reads DSGVTQTPKHLITATGQRVTLRCSPRSGDLSVYWYQQSLDQGLQFLIQYYNGEERAKGNILERFSAQQFPDLHSELNLSSLELGDSALYFCASSGGTRYGYTFGSGTRLTVV.

By frequency in the sample, this clone is medium-sized. The chain is built from TRBV19 and TRBJ1-5; D unresolved. Germline V gives CDR1 LNHDA, CDR2 SQIVND (reference sequence). There are 13 residues in the CDR3. The V end was cut by 7 bases, the J end by 7 bases, with 14 bases between. This CDR3 is CASNSVLGQPQHF. In DNA, the CDR3 is TGTGCCAGTAATAGTGTATTGGGACAGCCCCAGCATTTT.

This clone appeared a single time. This sequence joins TRBV7-3 and TRBJ2-5, with D uncertain. Germline V gives CDR1 SGHTA, CDR2 FQGTGA. Trimming left V 2 bases short and J 5 bases short, with 9 bases between. This CDR3 has 13 amino acids. CDR3 nucleotide sequence: TGTGCCAGCAGCTTAGGGTTTCGGGAGACCCAGTACTTC. Protein: CASSLGFRETQYF.

The chain has TRBV28 and TRBJ1-5; D perhaps matches TRBD1 (6 bases). Germline CDR1 reads MDHEN; CDR2 reads SYDVKM. The CDR3 spans 15 residues. V was trimmed by 3 bases and J by 6 bases, leaving 15 bases between them. CDR3 region: CASSFPSGAGQPQHF. The CDR3 DNA sequence: TGTGCCAGCAGTTTCCCCTCAGGGGCCGGTCAGCCCCAGCATTTT. Complete variable domain (other parts from reference TRBV28 and TRBJ1-5): DVKVTQSSRYLVKRTGEKVFLECVQDMDHENMFWYRQDPGLGLRLIYFSYDVKMKEKGDIPEGYSVSREKKERFSLILESASTNQTSMYLCASSFPSGAGQPQHFGDGTRLSIL.

The chain links TRBV19 to TRBJ2-3, with D unresolved. The CDR3 is 14 amino acids. V shed 3 bases and J shed 2 bases, with 9 bases lying between them. The germline gives CDR1 LNHDA, CDR2 SQIVND (reference sequence). CDR3 amino acids: CASSIRANTDTQYF. Here the CDR3 DNA reads TGTGCCAGTAGTATTCGGGCCAACACAGATACGCAGTATTTT.

This clone was detected only a few times. The chain has TRBV7-2 and TRBJ1-1; 10 bases align to TRBD1. The CDR3 has 18 amino acids. Trimming took 5 bases from V and 5 from J; bases not matched to a gene: 17. Germline CDR1 SGHTA, CDR2 FQGNSA. Written as DNA, the CDR3 is TGTGCCAGCAGCCGGGAGCGGGACAGGGGAGGGGGAAGAACTGAAGCTTTCTTT. Protein sequence: CASSRERDRGGGRTEAFF.

The J gene is TRBJ1-2, the V gene TRBV5-5, with 10 bases matching TRBD1. Trimming at V came to 4 bases and at J to 2 bases, leaving 2 bases not matched to a gene. This CDR3 has 14 residues. Germline values: CDR1 SGHKS, CDR2 YYEKEE (reference sequence). The CDR3 loop reads CASSRDRGNYGYTF. CDR3 nucleotide sequence: TGTGCCAGCAGCCGGGACAGGGGAAACTATGGCTACACCTTC.

This sequence joins TRBV7-2 and TRBJ1-1; 8 nucleotides agree with TRBD1. In germline, CDR1 is SGHTA, CDR2 FQGNSA. The J segment lost 1 base and the V segment lost 5 bases, leaving 3 bases of the junction unmatched. The CDR3 length is 14 residues. The CDR3, as DNA: TGTGCCAGCAGCCTAGGACAGGGGAACACTGAAGCTTTCTTT. This sequence encodes CASSLGQGNTEAFF.

This sequence joins TRBV6-6 and TRBJ1-3; TRBD1 is a possible D gene (5 bases). Germline V CDR1 and CDR2: MNHNY, SVGAGI (reference sequence). The CDR3 runs 14 residues. Trimming pared 6 bases from V and 3 bases from J, leaving 12 bases between. CDR3 residues: CASSPGGGGNTIYF. The CDR3 nucleotides are TGTGCCAGCAGCCCAGGTGGGGGTGGAAACACCATATATTTT.